One sample yielded the 26 T cell receptor beta chains listed below, sequenced in a study of regulatory T cells in long-lasting Graves disease. TCR beta libraries were built with iRepertoire HTBI primers and Arm-PCR of CDR3 regions. TCRdb reanalysed the multiplex PCR reads using MiXCR and keeps one entry per CDR3 protein. This sample has 500,000 or so distinct CDR3 sequences, with 15% to 20% found just once. This sample's time point: newly diagnosed GD, antithyroid drugs for less than 3 months. PBMC RNA was the source of the TCR library. This same sample was also taken into another study, of T cells in Graves' hyperthyroidism and ophthalmopathy.

Source: peripheral blood mononuclear cells (PBMCs), taken at new diagnosis, from a patient treated with antithyroid drugs. The receptors come from a man aged 35-49 years with Graves disease.

In this sample, this clonotype turned up many times. The chain joins TRBV5-1 to TRBJ1-1, with TRBD1 matching over 7 bases. The CDR3 has 14 residues. The germline V gene encodes CDR1 SGHRS and CDR2 YFSETQ. The J segment lost 2 bases and the V segment lost 4 bases, leaving 5 bases of the junction unmatched. The CDR3 DNA reads as TGCGCCAGCAGCCCCAGGGGGGATAACACTGAAGCTTTCTTT. It specifies CASSPRGDNTEAFF.

The chain combines TRBV7-9 with TRBJ2-5, with D hard to call. This CDR3 is built from 13 residues. Deletions cut 1 base from V and 7 bases from J, with 10 bases between. Germline loops: CDR1 SEHNR, CDR2 FQNEAQ (reference sequence). CDR3 in DNA: TGTGCCAGCAGCTTAGGGTTGAAAGGGACCCAGTACTTC. Its translation is CASSLGLKGTQYF.

This clonotype was detected a few times. V usage is TRBV19 and J usage is TRBJ2-7; 8 bases align to TRBD2. CDR1 and CDR2 from the germline V gene are LNHDA and SQIVND (reference sequence). The CDR3 spans 13 residues. With V trimmed by 6 bases and J by 3 bases, 4 bases remained unmatched. CDR3 residues: CASRSGGGYEQYF. DNA of the CDR3: TGTGCCAGTAGGAGCGGGGGCGGCTACGAGCAGTACTTC.

This clonotype was detected ten times or more. The rearrangement joins TRBV2 to TRBJ2-2; 14 nucleotides line up with TRBD2. This CDR3 has 16 amino acids. Looked up from germline, CDR1 is SNHLY and CDR2 is FYNNEI. V dropped 6 bases and J dropped 4; count of bases not matched to a gene: 4. The CDR3 nucleotides are TGTGCCAGCAGGGGGACTAGCGGGAGACTCACCGGGGAGCTGTTTTTT. Protein: CASRGTSGRLTGELFF. Looking up the rest from reference TRBV2 and TRBJ2-2 gives the full variable domain: EPEVTQTPSHQVTQMGQEVILRCVPISNHLYFYWYRQILGQKVEFLVSFYNNEISEKSEIFDDQFSVERPDGSNFTLKIRSTKLEDSAMYFCASRGTSGRLTGELFFGEGSRLTVL.

The rearrangement links TRBV19 to TRBJ2-2, with 8 bases lining up with TRBD2. The V and J ends lost 5 bases and 0 bases, in that order; junction bases with no gene match: 5. From germline, CDR1 is LNHDA and CDR2 SQIVND (reference sequence). The CDR3 consists of 16 residues. In DNA, the CDR3 is TGTGCCAGTAGTCGACTTAGCGGGACGAACACCGGGGAGCTGTTTTTT. Translating gives CASSRLSGTNTGELFF.

This clonotype was detected many times. V gene TRBV28 combines with J gene TRBJ2-7; 9 bases line up with TRBD2. CDR1 and CDR2 from the germline V gene are MDHEN and SYDVKM. The junction had 3 bases not matched to a gene; V was cut back by 7 bases and J by 5 bases. The CDR3 extends over 12 amino acids. The DNA of the CDR3 is TGTGCCAGCACAGAGCGGGAGGACGAGCAGTACTTC. It yields the protein CASTEREDEQYF.

The genes are TRBV12-3 or TRBV12-4 and TRBJ1-2, with 9 bases matching TRBD1. The CDR3 has 15 residues. J gave up 7 bases and V 5 bases, and 11 bases lay outside the gene matches. The CDR3 sequence is CASSPRGQGWVGYTF. CDR3 DNA sequence: TGTGCCAGCAGTCCCCGCGGACAGGGGTGGGTTGGCTACACCTTC.

The gene calls are TRBV6-2 or TRBV6-3 and TRBJ2-1; no firm D call. This CDR3 contains 14 residues. Germline V gene data show CDR1 as MNHEY and CDR2 as SVGEGT. Trimming pared 0 bases from V and 5 bases from J, leaving 8 bases between. The CDR3 reads CASSYSLRDNEQFF. In DNA, the CDR3 is TGTGCCAGCAGTTACTCGTTACGAGACAATGAGCAGTTCTTC.

This sequence joins TRBV29-1 and TRBJ1-4, with a possible D match to TRBD1 (5 bases). The V end was cut by 6 bases, the J end by 5 bases, with 10 bases between. The V gene's germline CDR1 is SQVTM and CDR2 ANQGSEA. This CDR3 has 12 residues. The DNA of the CDR3 is TGCAGCGTCGGGGCCCTCAATGAAAAACTGTTTTTT. Translation: CSVGALNEKLFF.

The V and J genes are TRBV20-1 and TRBJ2-1, with 7 bases identical to TRBD2. Germline assignment: CDR1 DFQATT and CDR2 SNEGSKA (reference sequence). V dropped 0 bases and J dropped 12; count of bases not matched to a gene: 5. The CDR3 extends over 12 amino acids. This chain's CDR3 is CSARDQTSLQFF. CDR3 sequence (DNA): TGCAGTGCTAGAGATCAGACTAGCTTGCAGTTCTTC.

This clonotype has ten or more counts. This chain uses TRBV30 with TRBJ1-2, with D possibly matching TRBD1 (5 bases). Deletions cut 4 bases from V and 8 bases from J, with 14 bases between. The CDR3 has 12 residues. In germline, CDR1 is GTSNPN, CDR2 SVGIG (reference sequence). CDR3 coding DNA: TGTGCCTGGACGGGACCCCGTCTGGGCTACACCTTC. This encodes CAWTGPRLGYTF. Supplemented by reference TRBV30 and TRBJ1-2, the full variable domain reads SQTIHQWPATLVQPVGSPLSLECTVEGTSNPNLYWYRQAAGRGLQLLFYSVGIGQISSEVPQNLSASRPQDRQFILSSKKLLLSDSGFYLCAWTGPRLGYTFGSGTRLTVV.

At least ten counts were recorded for this clonotype. The chain recombines TRBV20-1 with TRBJ2-7; 7 nucleotides line up with TRBD2. CDR3 length: 14 amino acids. V shed 3 bases and J 1 base; nucleotides not matched to a gene: 6. Germline CDR1 reads DFQATT; CDR2 reads SNEGSKA (reference sequence). The CDR3 here is CSARPASGSYEQYF. The CDR3 coding sequence is TGCAGTGCTAGGCCGGCTAGCGGATCCTACGAGCAGTACTTC.

This clonotype was observed a few times. This rearrangement joins TRBV9 to TRBJ1-2; D is ambiguous. The germline V and J ends were trimmed by 0 bases and 3 bases, with 12 bases remaining between them. CDR3 length: 15 residues. CDR1 and CDR2 from the germline V gene are SGDLS and YYNGEE. The CDR3 nucleotides read TGTGCCAGCAGCGTAGCTTCTTCCGTCTACTATGGCTACACCTTC. It translates to CASSVASSVYYGYTF.

The CDR3 sequence: CSARGRFRASGSYNEQFF. CDR3 nucleotide sequence: TGCAGTGCTAGAGGTCGTTTCAGGGCTAGCGGGTCTTACAATGAGCAGTTCTTC. The chain is built from TRBV20-1 and TRBJ2-1; 8 bases are a match to TRBD2. V was clipped by 1 base and J by 4 bases; unmatched bases: 15. The germline gives CDR1 DFQATT, CDR2 SNEGSKA (reference sequence). There are 18 residues in the CDR3.

The chain couples TRBV30 to TRBJ2-1; the match to TRBD2 covers 7 bases. CDR1 is GTSNPN, CDR2 SVGIG, per germline (reference sequence). The CDR3 contains 13 residues. V gave up 3 bases and J gave up 1 base; unmatched junction bases: 0. DNA for the CDR3: TGTGCCTGGAGGGGGGGGTCCTACAATGAGCAGTTCTTC. Protein sequence: CAWRGGSYNEQFF. Full variable domain (outside the CDR3, taken from reference TRBV30 and TRBJ2-1): SQTIHQWPATLVQPVGSPLSLECTVEGTSNPNLYWYRQAAGRGLQLLFYSVGIGQISSEVPQNLSASRPQDRQFILSSKKLLLSDSGFYLCAWRGGSYNEQFFGPGTRLTVL.

This clonotype occurred a few times. J is TRBJ2-1 and V is TRBV19, with a tentative D call TRBD2 (5 bases). The CDR3 totals 13 residues. Germline V gene sequence: CDR1 LNHDA, CDR2 SQIVND (reference sequence). Trimming took 8 bases from V and 0 from J, leaving 8 bases between them. The CDR3 DNA sequence: TGTGCCAGTGGACTTCACTCCTACAATGAGCAGTTCTTC. This translates into CASGLHSYNEQFF.

This clonotype occurred a few times. V is TRBV12-3 or TRBV12-4 and J is TRBJ2-3; D possibly uses TRBD1 or TRBD2 (5 bases each). CDR3 length equals 14 residues. V lost 3 bases, J lost 6 bases, and 13 bases lay in between. CDR3 sequence: CASSFLGDTDTQYF. CDR3 in DNA: TGTGCCAGCAGTTTTTTGGGGGATACGGATACGCAGTATTTT.

This clonotype was seen more than once but under ten times. The chain carries TRBV20-1 and TRBJ2-7; 8 bases map to TRBD1. The CDR3 has 16 residues. Germline assignment: CDR1 DFQATT and CDR2 SNEGSKA (reference sequence). V shed 0 bases and J 3 bases; nucleotides not matched to a gene: 10. The CDR3 DNA sequence: TGCAGTGCTAGAGACTTTCAGGGGGCCGATTTCTACGAGCAGTACTTC. Its translation: CSARDFQGADFYEQYF.

This clonotype was found many times. The V gene is TRBV28, the J gene TRBJ2-5; D ambiguous. CDR1 MDHEN and CDR2 SYDVKM come from the germline V gene. The CDR3 has 16 amino acids. Trimming removed 6 bases at V and 1 base at J, with 18 bases between. In nucleotides, the CDR3 is TGTGCCAGCAGCTCTCTCGCCCGACAACGCCAAGAGACCCAGTACTTC. Protein sequence: CASSSLARQRQETQYF.

The table lists this clonotype with many counts. This CDR3 is CASSWTSGKDTQYF. The CDR3, as DNA: TGTGCCAGCAGTTGGACTAGCGGGAAAGATACGCAGTATTTT. The V and J genes are TRBV12-3 or TRBV12-4 and TRBJ2-3; TRBD2 agrees at 12 bases. This CDR3 has 14 amino acids. V was pared by 4 bases and J by 5 bases, with 1 base of the junction left unmatched.

The chain recombines TRBV5-4 with TRBJ2-7; TRBD1 matches at 11 bases. With V trimmed by 5 bases and J by 1 base, 5 bases remained unmatched. CDR3 length: 15 residues. Germline V lookup: CDR1 SGHNT, CDR2 YYREEE (reference sequence). The CDR3 region has the DNA TGTGCCAGCAGTCACGGGACAGGGGGATCCTACGAGCAGTACTTC. This translates into CASSHGTGGSYEQYF.

This clonotype was recorded many times. The chain employs TRBV12-3 or TRBV12-4 and TRBJ2-5; TRBD1 is a possible D gene (5 bases). CDR3 length equals 14 residues. Trimming removed 5 bases at V and 2 bases at J, with 12 bases between. For the CDR3, the DNA is TGTGCCAGCAGTCCCACGCGACAGCAAGAGACCCAGTACTTC. Amino acids: CASSPTRQQETQYF.

This clonotype was seen only a few times. The J gene is TRBJ2-2, the V gene TRBV9; 7 nucleotides align to TRBD1. Looked up from germline, CDR1 is SGDLS and CDR2 is YYNGEE. The CDR3 covers 17 residues. Germline trimming cut 0 bases from V and 0 bases from J; bases unmatched to any gene: 5. CDR3 DNA sequence: TGTGCCAGCAGCGTAGCTCGGACAGGACCGAACACCGGGGAGCTGTTTTTT. This gives the protein CASSVARTGPNTGELFF. Supplemented by reference TRBV9 and TRBJ2-2, the full variable domain reads DSGVTQTPKHLITATGQRVTLRCSPRSGDLSVYWYQQSLDQGLQFLIQYYNGEERAKGNILERFSAQQFPDLHSELNLSSLELGDSALYFCASSVARTGPNTGELFFGEGSRLTVL.

The chain is built from TRBV6-1 and TRBJ2-1; TRBD1 matches at 7 bases. This CDR3 contains 14 residues. CDR1 is MNHNS, CDR2 SASEGT, per germline. Trimming at V came to 7 bases and at J to 8 bases, leaving 11 bases not matched to a gene. The CDR3 here is CASTETGNPHEQFF. The CDR3 DNA reads TGTGCCAGCACTGAGACAGGGAATCCCCATGAGCAGTTCTTC.

V is TRBV20-1 and J is TRBJ2-1; 7 bases match TRBD2. The CDR3 is 15 residues long. After removal of 2 bases from V and 1 base from J, the junction contained 5 bases not matched to a gene. From germline, CDR1 is DFQATT and CDR2 SNEGSKA (reference sequence). The CDR3, as DNA: TGCAGTGCTAGAAGCGGGAAGGGGTCCTACAATGAGCAGTTCTTC. This encodes CSARSGKGSYNEQFF.

V is TRBV29-1 and J is TRBJ1-2; maybe TRBD1 (5 bases). CDR3 length: 11 residues. With 7 bases removed from V and 6 bases from J, the gap between germline ends came to 12 bases. CDR1 and CDR2 from the germline V gene are SQVTM and ANQGSEA. CDR3 in amino acids: CSGGPDDGYTF. The CDR3 DNA follows: TGCAGCGGGGGCCCGGACGATGGCTACACCTTC.